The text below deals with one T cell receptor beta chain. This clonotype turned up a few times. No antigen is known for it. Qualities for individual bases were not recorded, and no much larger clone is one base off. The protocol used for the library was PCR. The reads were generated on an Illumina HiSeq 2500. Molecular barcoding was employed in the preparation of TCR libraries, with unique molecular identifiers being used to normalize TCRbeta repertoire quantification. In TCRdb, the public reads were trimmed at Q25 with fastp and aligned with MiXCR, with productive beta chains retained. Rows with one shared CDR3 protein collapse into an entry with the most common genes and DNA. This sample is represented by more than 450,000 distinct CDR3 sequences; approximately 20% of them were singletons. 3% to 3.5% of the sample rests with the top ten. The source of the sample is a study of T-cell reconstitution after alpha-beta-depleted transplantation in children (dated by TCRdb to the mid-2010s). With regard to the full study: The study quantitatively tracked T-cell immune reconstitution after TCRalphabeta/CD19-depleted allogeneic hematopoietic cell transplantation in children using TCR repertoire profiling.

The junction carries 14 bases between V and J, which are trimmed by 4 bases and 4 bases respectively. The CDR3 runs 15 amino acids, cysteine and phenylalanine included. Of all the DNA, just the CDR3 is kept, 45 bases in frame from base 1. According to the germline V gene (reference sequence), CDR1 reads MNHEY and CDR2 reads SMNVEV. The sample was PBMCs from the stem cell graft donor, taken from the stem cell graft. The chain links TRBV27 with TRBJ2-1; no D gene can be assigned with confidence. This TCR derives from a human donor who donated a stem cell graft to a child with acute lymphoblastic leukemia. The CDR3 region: CASSSLELSYNEQFF. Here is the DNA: TGTGCCAGCAGTTCCCTTGAGCTGTCTTACAATGAGCAGTTCTTC.